This note documents a single TCR beta chain sequence. Its specific antigen is unknown. The record has no base qualities; no much larger clone is one base away. This entry belongs to a study of cytomegalovirus exposure and HLA in healthy donors (dated by TCRdb to 2016 to 2017). Study-wide context: According to a later analysis, the approximately 130 validation repertoires were produced on the same platform as the 600 to 850 repertoires of the first cohort. The study was designed to test whether signatures of past pathogen exposure could be identified by cataloging public T cell receptors. In addition to the first cohort of roughly 670 subjects, a separate validation cohort of 120 different subjects was used. High-throughput TCR immunosequencing, statistical association of individual TCRs with disease status, and machine learning were combined to predict cytomegalovirus infection status.

V drops 3 bases and J drops 5 bases, leaving 10 bases in between. The CDR3 runs 12 amino acids, cysteine and phenylalanine included. CDR3 DNA only is kept here, 36 bases in frame from base 1. Based on the germline V gene, the CDR1 and CDR2 sequences are SQVTM and ANQGSEA. The library was prepared using the immunoSEQ multiplex PCR assay. The authors' analysis ran thus. A statistical classification framework was developed to diagnose cytomegalovirus status using the catalog of TCR beta chain sequences. TCRdb obtained this table from immuneACCESS and retained in-frame rearrangements with V and J assigned. These tables miss some clones; where compared with another copy, unresolved V genes account for less than half of the shortfall, and the remainder is unexplained. The DNA was the basis for D and trimming; V, J and clone size are from that table. For this sample there are 110,000 to 150,000 clones; 90% to 95% appear just once. The top ten clones comprise 0.55% to 0.8% of the sample.

Broad study findings and their caveats: The authors suggested that the approach could potentially be extended to other disease states and immunological phenotypes. In vitro tests confirmed that a few of the cytomegalovirus-associated TCR beta chains recognize cytomegalovirus antigens. The study listed 164 TCR beta chains as associated with cytomegalovirus. In both the original and validation cohorts, the classifier was reported to diagnose cytomegalovirus status with high specificity and sensitivity. A later analysis found that TCRs clustered in the first cohort also tended to co-occur in the roughly 120 validation repertoires, with 94% of cluster scores above 0. A later analysis had no HLA typing for the validation cohort, so co-occurrence there was scored across all 120 repertoires. While some public TCRs were present in many individuals, most TCR sequences turned up only very rarely across donors.

The donors belonged to the validation cohort of around 110 subjects, which was separate from the roughly 670-subject first cohort. This clonotype was sampled from a man aged 18 to 29 in good health and CMV-seronegative. Material for sequencing was PBMCs. The chain links TRBV29-1 with TRBJ2-5; 6 matching bases give a weak D call of TRBD1. The CDR3 amino acid sequence is: CSVDQGLETQYF. DNA sequence: TGCAGCGTTGATCAGGGGCTGGAGACCCAGTACTTC.